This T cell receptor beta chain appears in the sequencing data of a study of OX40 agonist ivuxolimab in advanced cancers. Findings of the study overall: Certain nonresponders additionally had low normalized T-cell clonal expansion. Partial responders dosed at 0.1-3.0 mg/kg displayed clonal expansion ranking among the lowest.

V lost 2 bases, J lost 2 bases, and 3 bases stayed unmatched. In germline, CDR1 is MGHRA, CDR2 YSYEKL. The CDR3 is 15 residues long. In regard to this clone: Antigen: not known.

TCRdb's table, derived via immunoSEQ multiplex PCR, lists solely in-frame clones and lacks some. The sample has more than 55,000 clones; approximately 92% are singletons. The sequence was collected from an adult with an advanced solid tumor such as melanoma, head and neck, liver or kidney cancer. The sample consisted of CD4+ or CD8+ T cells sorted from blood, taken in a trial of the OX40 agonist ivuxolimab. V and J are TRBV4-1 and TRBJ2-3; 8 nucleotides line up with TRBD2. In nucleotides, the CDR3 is TGCGCCAGCAGCCAAAGCGGGGGAGACACAGATACGCAGTATTTT. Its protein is CASSQSGGDTDTQYF.